These 32 T cell receptor beta chains were all obtained from the same sample, sequenced in a study of a mutant IDH1 vaccine in newly diagnosed glioma. The antigens of these receptors remain unknown. Assay: immunoSEQ multiplex PCR; the TCRdb copy retains only in-frame clones and omits some. The table has 55,000 to 65,000 clones, under 85% seen once. The time point denotes: week 11, during vaccination. Vaccination used 300 ug of mutant IDH1 20-mer peptide per dose, with topical imiquimod. The sample was PBMCs, taken from a glioma patient whose treatment included an IDH1 peptide vaccine. Source of these receptors: a man younger than 45 with glioma.

This clone was seen a few times. CDR3 amino acids: CASSPDSSVLSEAFF. CDR3 in DNA: TGCGCCAGCAGCCCCGACAGTTCAGTTCTTTCTGAAGCTTTCTTT. V and J are TRBV4-1 and TRBJ1-1; weak D call: TRBD1 (5 bases). Germline CDR1 and CDR2: MGHRA and YSYEKL. V gave up 4 bases and J gave up 6 bases, with 18 bases separating them. The CDR3 runs to 15 residues.

The chain couples TRBV4-3 to TRBJ2-2; TRBD2 agrees at 7 bases. In germline, CDR1 is LGHNA, CDR2 YSLEER. This CDR3 spans 14 amino acids. Trimming at V came to 6 bases and at J to 5 bases, leaving 6 bases not matched to a gene. Written as DNA, the CDR3 is TGCGCCAGCAGGGTAGCGGGTGGTACCGGGGAGCTGTTTTTT. The encoded protein is CASRVAGGTGELFF.

This chain links TRBV9 with TRBJ2-1; D is unclear. The CDR3 spans 14 residues. Per germline, CDR1 SGDLS and CDR2 YYNGEE. Trimming shortened V by 0 bases and J by 2 bases, and 6 bases separated the two germline ends. The CDR3 bases are TGTGCCAGCAGCGTAGAGACCCCCTACAATGAGCAGTTCTTC. The encoded protein is CASSVETPYNEQFF.

The rearrangement links TRBV15 to TRBJ1-1; the D gene is possibly TRBD1 (6 bases). Trimming cost V 1 base and J 7 bases, with 13 bases left between them. Per germline, CDR1 LNHNV and CDR2 YYDKDF (reference sequence). This CDR3 is 14 amino acids long. This CDR3 is CATSRASRGGEAFF. For the CDR3, the DNA is TGTGCCACCAGCAGAGCGTCTAGGGGGGGTGAAGCTTTCTTT.

This sequence joins TRBV4-2 and TRBJ2-2; TRBD2 matches 9 bases. V shed 4 bases, J shed 2 bases, and the junction held 8 bases outside the gene matches. Germline V lookup: CDR1 LGHNA, CDR2 YNFKEQ. The CDR3 contains 17 residues. Written as DNA, the CDR3 is TGTGCCAGCAGCCCCTTCCCCGGGACTAGCAACACCGGGGAGCTGTTTTTT. This codes for CASSPFPGTSNTGELFF.

V usage is TRBV4-1 and J usage is TRBJ2-7; 9 positions match TRBD2. Germline values: CDR1 MGHRA, CDR2 YSYEKL. CDR3 size: 18 residues. The junction had 9 bases not matched to a gene; V was cut back by 0 bases and J by 0 bases. The CDR3 sequence is CASSQDEGAGGSSYEQYF. CDR3 sequence (DNA): TGCGCCAGCAGCCAAGATGAGGGAGCGGGGGGCAGCTCCTACGAGCAGTACTTC.

The chain uses TRBV4-3 and TRBJ2-5; tentative D call: TRBD1 (5 bases). Gene TRBJ2-7 matches the end of the DNA better, so the J call may be wrong. From germline, CDR1 is LGHNA and CDR2 YSLEER. The CDR3 totals 14 residues. The DNA for the CDR3 is TGCGCCAGCAGCCGCCAGACAGACCGCTACGAGCAGTACTTC. Amino acid sequence: CASSRQTDRYEQYF.

This clone was detected only a few times. The gene calls are TRBV7-9 and TRBJ2-7; 11 bases agree with TRBD2. CDR1 SEHNR and CDR2 FQNEAQ come from the germline V gene (reference sequence). The CDR3 extends over 15 amino acids. The trim removed 6 bases at V and 2 bases at J, leaving 6 bases unmatched. The chain's CDR3 is CASRKGTSGTYEQYF. The CDR3 region has the DNA TGTGCCAGCAGAAAGGGGACTAGCGGAACCTACGAGCAGTACTTC.

The CDR3: CASSSQGSGNEQFF. DNA for the CDR3: TGCGCCAGCAGCTCCCAGGGATCCGGGAATGAGCAGTTCTTC. The V call is TRBV5-1, the J call TRBJ2-1; D perhaps matches TRBD1 (5 bases). The CDR3 has 14 residues. V was pared by 3 bases and J by 7 bases, with 14 bases between. The germline gives CDR1 SGHRS, CDR2 YFSETQ.

The chain combines TRBV13 with TRBJ2-7, with D maybe TRBD2 (5 bases). V was pared by 5 bases and J by 0 bases, with 11 bases between. The CDR3 sequence is 14 residues long. Germline V lookup: CDR1 PRHDT, CDR2 FYEKMQ (reference sequence). The CDR3 here is CASSQVGSSYEQYF. The CDR3 coding sequence is TGTGCCAGCAGCCAAGTTGGGAGCTCCTACGAGCAGTACTTC.

The chain recombines TRBV7-9 with TRBJ2-2, with 7 bases matching TRBD1. After removal of 6 bases from V and 0 bases from J, the junction contained 10 bases not matched to a gene. From germline, CDR1 is SEHNR and CDR2 FQNEAQ (reference sequence). This CDR3 has 17 residues. Here the CDR3 DNA reads TGTGCCAGCAGGGGTCCCCGGCAGGGGGCGAACACCGGGGAGCTGTTTTTT. Encoded protein: CASRGPRQGANTGELFF. Based on the CDR3 plus reference TRBV7-9 and TRBJ2-2, the full variable domain is DTGVSQNPRHKITKRGQNVTFRCDPISEHNRLYWYRQTLGQGPEFLTYFQNEAQLEKSRLLSDRFSAERPKGSFSTLEIQRTEQGDSAMYLCASRGPRQGANTGELFFGEGSRLTVL.

This chain uses TRBV4-1 with TRBJ2-2; possibly TRBD1 for D (6 bases). CDR1 and CDR2 from the germline V gene are MGHRA and YSYEKL. The CDR3 runs 16 residues. Trimming cost V 4 bases and J 1 base, with 13 bases left between them. CDR3 in DNA: TGCGCCAGCAGCCTAAGACAGGCACTGAACACCGGGGAGCTGTTTTTT. Its protein is CASSLRQALNTGELFF.

This clone was detected only a few times. Distinct nucleotide sequences in the sample also encode this CDR3. V usage is TRBV2 and J usage is TRBJ1-5; D gene unclear. V lost 6 bases, J lost 0 bases, and 6 bases lay in between. This CDR3 comprises 13 residues. CDR1 and CDR2 from the germline V gene are SNHLY and FYNNEI. The CDR3 DNA reads TGTGCCAGCAGGAGGGATAGCAATCAGCCCCAGCATTTT. This sequence encodes CASRRDSNQPQHF.

V is TRBV19 and J is TRBJ2-5; unclear D gene. This CDR3 spans 14 amino acids. Between the trimmed V and J ends, which lost 6 bases and 1 base, there was a span of 12 bases. CDR1 and CDR2 from the germline V gene are LNHDA and SQIVND (reference sequence). CDR3 nucleotides: TGTGCCAGTAGGACGACACACGCCCAAGAGACCCAGTACTTC. Its protein is CASRTTHAQETQYF. Supplemented by reference TRBV19 and TRBJ2-5, the full variable domain reads DGGITQSPKYLFRKEGQNVTLSCEQNLNHDAMYWYRQDPGQGLRLIYYSQIVNDFQKGDIAEGYSVSREKKESFPLTVTSAQKNPTAFYLCASRTTHAQETQYFGPGTRLLVL.

The rearrangement joins TRBV7-3 to TRBJ2-6, with 7 bases fitting TRBD1. Germline CDR1 reads SGHTA; CDR2 reads FQGTGA. The CDR3 spans 16 residues. V lost 5 bases to trimming and J lost 2 bases; unmatched junction nucleotides: 6. The CDR3 is CASSPLQGTGANVLTF. The CDR3 coding sequence is TGTGCCAGCAGCCCTTTACAGGGGACTGGGGCCAACGTCCTGACTTTC.

The rearrangement links TRBV19 to TRBJ1-2, with TRBD1 identical over 8 bases. The CDR3 length is 16 residues. J gave up 2 bases and V 5 bases, and 10 bases lay outside the gene matches. Germline CDR1 LNHDA, CDR2 SQIVND (reference sequence). CDR3 in DNA: TGTGCCAGTAGTCCCCGCCGGGGACAGGACAACTATGGCTACACCTTC. This codes for CASSPRRGQDNYGYTF.

The chain recombines TRBV7-2 with TRBJ2-3, with 9 positions matching TRBD2. The germline V gene encodes CDR1 SGHTA and CDR2 FQGNSA. The trim removed 8 bases at V and 9 bases at J, leaving 15 bases unmatched. The CDR3 contains 15 residues. CDR3 sequence reads: CASSVLAGGPQTQYF. CDR3 nucleotides: TGTGCCAGCTCAGTCCTGGCGGGAGGGCCCCAAACGCAGTATTTT.

V gene TRBV5-1 combines with J gene TRBJ2-7; TRBD2 is a possible D gene (5 bases). There are 13 residues in the CDR3. Germline V lookup: CDR1 SGHRS, CDR2 YFSETQ. V shed 1 base and J shed 3 bases, with 8 bases lying between them. CDR3 nucleotide sequence: TGCGCCAGCAGCTTGTATGAGGGCTACGAGCAGTACTTC. Residues: CASSLYEGYEQYF.

The chain joins TRBV19 to TRBJ2-7; tentative D call: TRBD1 (5 bases). The V gene lost 7 bases and the J gene lost 6 bases, with 16 bases spanning the gap. CDR1 LNHDA and CDR2 SQIVND come from the germline V gene (reference sequence). The CDR3 has 13 amino acids. The chain's CDR3 is CASNDRLGPEQYF. The CDR3 bases are TGTGCCAGTAACGACAGACTGGGGCCCGAGCAGTACTTC.

The chain's CDR3 is CASSLWGQATNEKLFF. CDR3 coding DNA: TGTGCCAGCAGTTTATGGGGACAGGCAACTAATGAAAAACTGTTTTTT. The chain has TRBV28 and TRBJ1-4, with 8 bases aligning to TRBD1. Germline V gene sequence: CDR1 MDHEN, CDR2 SYDVKM. Germline trimming cut 0 bases from V and 0 bases from J; bases unmatched to any gene: 0. The CDR3 totals 16 residues.

This clone has only a few counts. This chain uses TRBV2 with TRBJ1-5, with TRBD1 as a possible D gene (5 bases). Between the trimmed V and J ends, which lost 7 bases and 4 bases, there was a span of 11 bases. The CDR3 has 13 amino acids. CDR1 SNHLY and CDR2 FYNNEI come from the germline V gene. This CDR3 is CASMGQPNQPQHF. CDR3 DNA sequence: TGTGCCAGCATGGGGCAGCCGAATCAGCCCCAGCATTTT.

This chain links TRBV6-4 with TRBJ1-5, with D unresolved. Trimming left V 7 bases short and J 6 bases short, with 4 bases between. The CDR3 consists of 10 residues. CDR1 is MRHNA, CDR2 SNTAGT, per germline. CDR3 sequence reads: CASIGQPQHF. The CDR3 nucleotides are TGTGCCAGCATAGGTCAGCCCCAGCATTTT.

The chain joins TRBV5-6 to TRBJ1-5; D gene unclear. The V gene's germline CDR1 is SGHDT and CDR2 YYEEEE. Trimming took 1 base from V and 4 from J, leaving 6 bases between them. The CDR3 length is 13 residues. Here the CDR3 DNA reads TGTGCCAGCAGCTTGCGGGGTAATCAGCCCCAGCATTTT. It translates to CASSLRGNQPQHF.

Points on this clone: Germline and junction disagree at one end, which may indicate a read error. J is TRBJ1-3 and V is TRBV7-2, with unresolved D. The CDR3 loop spans 18 amino acids. CDR1 is SGHTA and CDR2 is FQGNSA in the germline V gene. The CDR3, as DNA: TGTGCCAGCATCTTAGAGAATTGGGCTGCAGATTCTGGAAACACCATATATTTT. It yields the protein CASILENWAADSGNTIYF.

The rearrangement joins TRBV5-1 to TRBJ1-6, with 9 bases that match TRBD1. Germline lookup yields CDR1 SGHRS and CDR2 YFSETQ. The CDR3 covers 16 residues. V was pared by 4 bases and J by 10 bases, with 12 bases of the junction left unmatched. CDR3 DNA: TGCGCCAGCAGCCCTGTCACAGGGGGCTTAGGCTCACCCCTCCACTTT. Its translation: CASSPVTGGLGSPLHF.

This chain connects TRBV5-5 to TRBJ1-5, with TRBD1 as a possible D gene (6 bases). Per the germline V gene, CDR1 is SGHKS and CDR2 is YYEKEE (reference sequence). The CDR3 has 14 amino acids. V lost 2 bases and J 7 bases, leaving 13 bases between the germline ends. The CDR3 protein is CASSLDRLGQPQHF. The DNA for the CDR3 is TGTGCCAGCAGCTTAGACAGGCTGGGGCAGCCCCAGCATTTT.

This clone appeared a few times. The chain couples TRBV9 to TRBJ1-4; D gene uncertain. Between the trimmed V and J ends, which lost 4 bases and 5 bases, there was a span of 12 bases. Per the germline V gene, CDR1 is SGDLS and CDR2 is YYNGEE. The CDR3 contains 14 residues. The CDR3 spells CASSPQAGNEKLFF. CDR3 bases: TGTGCCAGCAGCCCCCAGGCGGGGAATGAAAAACTGTTTTTT.

The chain has TRBV2 and TRBJ2-1; D is undetermined. The CDR3 runs to 17 residues. V lost 4 bases and J 0 bases, leaving 16 bases between the germline ends. Germline loops: CDR1 SNHLY, CDR2 FYNNEI. The CDR3 bases are TGTGCCAGCAGTGCTCAATATGCGTTGCCCTCCTACAATGAGCAGTTCTTC. Encoded protein: CASSAQYALPSYNEQFF.

This clone has a handful of counts. The chain joins TRBV27 to TRBJ2-3; tentative D call: TRBD1 (6 bases). CDR1 and CDR2 from the germline V gene are MNHEY and SMNVEV (reference sequence). The CDR3 runs to 15 residues. The V and J ends lost 5 bases and 0 bases respectively, with 12 bases between them. The CDR3 sequence is CASSTLRGSTDTQYF. The CDR3 coding sequence is TGTGCCAGCAGTACTCTCAGGGGTAGCACAGATACGCAGTATTTT.

This chain uses TRBV19 with TRBJ1-5; 8 bases agree with TRBD1. The CDR3 covers 13 residues. V lost 8 bases to trimming and J lost 4 bases; unmatched junction nucleotides: 4. The germline V gene encodes CDR1 LNHDA and CDR2 SQIVND (reference sequence). This CDR3 is CASVDRANQPQHF. In DNA, the CDR3 is TGTGCCAGTGTGGACAGGGCAAATCAGCCCCAGCATTTT. Full variable domain (remainder filled in from reference TRBV19 and TRBJ1-5): DGGITQSPKYLFRKEGQNVTLSCEQNLNHDAMYWYRQDPGQGLRLIYYSQIVNDFQKGDIAEGYSVSREKKESFPLTVTSAQKNPTAFYLCASVDRANQPQHFGDGTRLSIL.

V and J are TRBV9 and TRBJ2-1, with TRBD2 matching 9 bases. Germline V gene sequence: CDR1 SGDLS, CDR2 YYNGEE. The CDR3 spans 15 residues. V shed 3 bases, J shed 4 bases, and the junction held 5 bases outside the gene matches. The CDR3 nucleotides read TGTGCCAGCAGCGAGTGGAGCGGGGGGTACAATGAGCAGTTCTTC. Translated, it gives CASSEWSGGYNEQFF.

The chain joins TRBV7-8 to TRBJ2-5; 8 bases line up with TRBD2. This CDR3 spans 16 amino acids. V shed 5 bases, J shed 3 bases, and the junction held 11 bases outside the gene matches. Germline V gives CDR1 SGHVS, CDR2 FQNEAQ. CDR3 in DNA: TGTGCCAGCAGCCGTTCGCGCGGGAGGCTGGAAGAGACCCAGTACTTC. Translated, it gives CASSRSRGRLEETQYF.